This T cell receptor beta chain stems from a study of blood T cells in healthy people across ages (dated by TCRdb to 2013 to 2016). Concerning the study at large: In model experiments, roughly one uniquely barcoded TCR beta cDNA molecule per two T cells was captured by template switching. For two donors (one aged 18 to 30 and one aged 80 or older), the study analyzed two additional independent replicas of 1 million unique cDNA reads from the same blood draw. The donors were divided into four age groups: young (average about 15 years), middle-aged (under 40), aged (about 62) and long-lived (82). To avoid experimental bias, donors of different ages were spread randomly across the sequencing lanes. To track age-related changes in TCR beta repertoire diversity, the study relied on deep sequencing normalized with unique cDNA molecular identifiers. Results the study describes overall, beyond this receptor: Total diversity estimates from one million sequenced T cells were considered lower bounds and underestimates. Compared with the aged group, more naive CD4+ T cells, fewer expanded clones and increased TCR diversity were shown by the long-lived group, suggesting age selection. A strong correlation was found between observed TCR beta diversity and the percentage of naive T cells measured by flow cytometry. Since profiling was done on bulk unsorted PBMCs, naive and antigen-experienced compartments could not be conclusively compared. As age increased, observed TCR beta diversity per million T cells dropped in a roughly linear way, and a significant reduction was already evident by age about 36. The CMV infection status of donors was not known, potentially confounding age-related changes in expanded clonotypes.

Receptors were amplified or captured by 5' RACE. For sequencing, an Illumina HiSeq 2500 was employed. A second 7 to 11 cycle PCR used a sample-barcoded 5' primer and a J-beta primer mix. A template-switch 5' adaptor carrying 12 random nucleotides introduced a unique molecular identifier onto each TCR beta cDNA molecule. Each sample yielded at least 2.5 million CDR3-containing paired-end reads. The Mint cDNA synthesis kit, primed by a TRBC-specific oligonucleotide, was used to synthesize first-strand cDNA from all RNA. Following uracil-DNA glycosylase treatment, all cDNA underwent a first 18-cycle PCR with the universal primers M1SS and BC2_uni_R. As for the authors' bioinformatics: Each sample was normalized by randomly selecting 1 million high-quality reads, each carrying a distinct molecular identifier. Instead of being binned into consensus sequences, reads with shared molecular identifiers were discarded. MiTCR, set to a Q25 quality threshold and the strictest error-elimination algorithm, was used for CDR3 identification, clonotype clustering and error correction. A nonparametric unseen species model using Euler transformation provided a lower-bound estimate of total TCR beta diversity. TCRdb reran the public reads through fastp at Q25 and MiXCR, keeping productive beta chains. One record per CDR3 amino acid sequence lists the most common genes and DNA. The V and J calls, along with clone size, are taken from TCRdb and not from the paper's own processing. For this sample there are about 1.8 million distinct CDR3 sequences; around half appear just once. Of the sample, roughly 2% falls within the top ten clones.

From a lookup of the germline V gene (reference sequence), CDR1 and CDR2 are DFQATT and SNEGSKA. Including cysteine and phenylalanine, the CDR3 has 13 amino acids. CDR3 DNA only is kept here, 39 bases in frame from base 1. The junction shows trimming of 6 bases on V and 5 bases on J, plus 17 bases between the germline ends. This clonotype was found a few times. No antigen is known for it. No quality values exist for individual bases; no much larger clone is one base distant. Donors were 39 systemically healthy Caucasian individuals from Russia aged 6 to 90 years. Each donor gave approximately 9.4 milliliters of peripheral blood, drawn into EDTA-treated Vacutainer tubes. Ficoll-Paque density-gradient centrifugation was used to isolate PBMCs, with at least 6.5 million per sample. Total RNA, at least 6 micrograms per sample, was extracted from PBMCs with Trizol reagent. The percentages of naive CD45RAhigh/CD27high T cells were determined by flow cytometry on a PBMC aliquot from every donor.

This chain joins TRBV20-1 to TRBJ2-7; the D segment could be TRBD2, given 6 matching bases. What was sequenced was blood. This TCR was sampled from a woman between 35 and 50 years old in good health. The DNA sequence reads TGCAGTGCCCCATGGCAGGGACTCAACGAGCAGTACTTC. The resulting protein is CSAPWQGLNEQYF.